Listed below are T cell receptor beta chains from one sample, sequenced in a study of T cell clones after liver transplantation. The repertoire was sequenced with immunoSEQ multiplex PCR; TCRdb's copy has only in-frame clones and lacks some. This sample carries fewer than 110,000 clones, about 81% of them seen once, and the ten largest clones take roughly 3.1%. The starting material was CD4+ T cells from blood, obtained around 4 years after liver transplant. These receptor sequences come from a human patient who received a liver transplant. The graft donor may have given rise to some T cells. CDR3s include the opening cysteine and the closing phenylalanine or tryptophan. A D gene is named only where the DNA matches it firmly. Where a row states a size, it is once, few, many or the class of an expanded clone; other rows omit it.

cdr3_nt cdr3_aa v_call d_call j_call clone_size
TGTGCCAGCAGCTTCTTGGGGCAGACCACCGGGGAGCTGTTTTTT CASSFLGQTTGELFF TRBV7-8 - TRBJ2-2 -
TGTGCCAGCCTGCAGCGATACAATCAGCCCCAGCATTTT CASLQRYNQPQHF TRBV6-1 - TRBJ1-5 -
TGTGCCTCCTCCCGAGCTAGCGGGGGCTTGAGCTCCTACGAGCAGTACTTC CASSRASGGLSSYEQYF TRBV2 TRBD2 TRBJ2-7 -
TGTGCCAGCAGCGGGGGACTAGCGGGATCCCTCCAAGAGACCCAGTACTTC CASSGGLAGSLQETQYF TRBV5-4 TRBD2 TRBJ2-5 once
TGTGCCAGCAGCCAAGATGGGCAGGGCGGAAACACTGAAGCTTTCTTT CASSQDGQGGNTEAFF TRBV4-2 - TRBJ1-1 few
TGTGCCAGCAGCTTAGATTTCCAGGGCCTCTACGAGCAGTACTTC CASSLDFQGLYEQYF TRBV7-2 - TRBJ2-7 -
TGTGCCAGCTCACCGGTAGGCAGGCAATTCTCTGGGGCCAACGTCCTGACTTTC CASSPVGRQFSGANVLTF TRBV18 - TRBJ2-6 few
TGTGCCAGCAGCGCGGTACAGGGTTACGGGGAGCTGTTTTTT CASSAVQGYGELFF TRBV9 - TRBJ2-2 -
TGTGCCAGCAGCTTAGTTCAGGGAAGGGAGCAGTACTTC CASSLVQGREQYF TRBV7-8 - TRBJ2-7 -
TGTGCCAGCAGCGTAGCCGGGACACCGAACACCGGGGAGCTGTTTTTT CASSVAGTPNTGELFF TRBV9 - TRBJ2-2 once
TGTGCCAGCAGCTTGGGTGTGGGTGAGCAGTTCTTC CASSLGVGEQFF TRBV7-6 - TRBJ2-1 -
TGTGCCAGCAGTTTAGGGGACCCTCAGGGATGGACTGAAGCTTTCTTT CASSLGDPQGWTEAFF TRBV28 - TRBJ1-1 once
TGTGCCAGCAGCACATCAGGGGCTAGCGTCCAGTGTTATTTT CASSTSGASVQCYF TRBV11-2 - TRBJ2-3 -
TGTGCCAGCAGGGAACAGGGTATGAGTGGACGGCAGTACTTC CASREQGMSGRQYF TRBV2 - TRBJ2-7 -
TGTGCCAGTAGTGAGACAGGCCATAGCAATCAGCCCCAGCATTTT CASSETGHSNQPQHF TRBV19 - TRBJ1-5 few
TGTGCCAGCAGCCCCGGGACGGCTGGAAACACCATATATTTT CASSPGTAGNTIYF TRBV7-6 - TRBJ1-3 -
TGTGCCAGCAAACCCTCCGGGAGGATTGGGAATGAGCAGTTCTTC CASKPSGRIGNEQFF TRBV27 TRBD2 TRBJ2-1 -
TGCGCCAGCAGCTTGGAGGGGACTACCTACGAGCAGTACTTC CASSLEGTTYEQYF TRBV5-1 TRBD2 TRBJ2-7 -
TGTGCCAGCAGCTTATCCCTAGCGGGGGCGAATGAGCAGTTCTTC CASSLSLAGANEQFF TRBV7-7 TRBD2 TRBJ2-1 -
TGTGCCAGTAGGCCCACACCGGGAACCGGGGAGCTGTTTTTT CASRPTPGTGELFF TRBV19 - TRBJ2-2 -
TGCAGTGCCTGGTGGGGATCTGGCTACACCTTC CSAWWGSGYTF TRBV20-1 - TRBJ1-2 -
TGTGCCAGCAGCTTAAAGCTAGCGGGGGAGCTCAGGGAGCAGTTCTTC CASSLKLAGELREQFF TRBV7-3 TRBD2 TRBJ2-1 -
TGTGCCACCAGCTTCCGACACTACAATGAGCAGTTCTTC CATSFRHYNEQFF TRBV15 - TRBJ2-1 few
TGTGCCAGCAGCTTAGACTTATACGAGCAGTACTTC CASSLDLYEQYF TRBV7-2 - TRBJ2-7 -
TGTGCCAGCTCACCATACAGGGTCAATGAGCAGTTCTTC CASSPYRVNEQFF TRBV18 - TRBJ2-1 -
TGTGCCAGCAGCCCAGGACAGGGCTACGAGCAGTACTTC CASSPGQGYEQYF TRBV7-2 TRBD1 TRBJ2-7 -
TGCGCCAGCAGCGGGGGGAGTCTAGGCACAGATACGCAGTATTTT CASSGGSLGTDTQYF TRBV5-1 - TRBJ2-3 -
TGCGCCAGCAGCTTGGCCCCCGGGACTAGAGGCGCAGATACGCAGTATTTT CASSLAPGTRGADTQYF TRBV5-1 TRBD2 TRBJ2-3 -
TGTGCCTGGAGTAAGAGGCAGGGATGGGGAAACACCGGGGAGCTGTTTTTT CAWSKRQGWGNTGELFF TRBV30 - TRBJ2-2 -
TGTGCCAGCAGCTTACGGACTAGCGGGTACACAGATACGCAGTATTTT CASSLRTSGYTDTQYF TRBV7-2 TRBD2 TRBJ2-3 -
TGTGCCAGCAGCCCAAGCGGGGGTATGGGCGAGCAGTACTTC CASSPSGGMGEQYF TRBV7-3 TRBD2 TRBJ2-7 -
TGTGCCAGCAGTTTATGGACTAGCGGCGTTACCTACAATGAGCAGTTCTTC CASSLWTSGVTYNEQFF TRBV27 TRBD2 TRBJ2-1 -
TGTGCCAGCAGCTGGGGACAGGGGGCGAGAGCTGAGCAGTTCTTC CASSWGQGARAEQFF TRBV7-6 TRBD1 TRBJ2-1 -
TGTGCCAGTAGCCGAGGTTCTGGGGGGGGCAATCAGCCCCAGCATTTT CASSRGSGGGNQPQHF TRBV19 - TRBJ1-5 -
TGTGCCAGCAGCTTCCATCAGGGGCTCCCCTACGAGCAGTACTTC CASSFHQGLPYEQYF TRBV7-9 - TRBJ2-7 -
TGTGCCAGTAAGGGACAGCTCTACGAGCAGTACTTC CASKGQLYEQYF TRBV19 TRBD1 TRBJ2-7 few
TGTGCCAGCAGCGCCGGGGGGACGGCCTACGAGGGAAACACCATATATTTT CASSAGGTAYEGNTIYF TRBV9 - TRBJ1-3 few
TGCGCCAGCAGCCAAGAGAGTAGCGGGAGGGGATCCTACGAGCAGTACTTC CASSQESSGRGSYEQYF TRBV4-1 TRBD2 TRBJ2-7 -
TGTGCCAGCAGATCCGTGCGGGACGAAAATCATAATGAGCAGTTCTTC CASRSVRDENHNEQFF TRBV5-4 - TRBJ2-1 once
TGTGCCAGCAGTCTTCGAGCCGTGGGGAGAAGCTCCTACGAGCAGTACTTC CASSLRAVGRSSYEQYF TRBV27 - TRBJ2-7 -
TGCGCCAGCAGCACCACAGGGCACAATACAGATACGCAGTATTTT CASSTTGHNTDTQYF TRBV5-1 - TRBJ2-3 -
TGTGCCAGCCATCCTGACAGGGCGAAGGGAATGAACACTGAAGCTTTCTTT CASHPDRAKGMNTEAFF TRBV13 TRBD1 TRBJ1-1 -
TGCGCCAGCAGCACCAACAGCGGTCAGTCTAGGGAACTGTTTTTT CASSTNSGQSRELFF TRBV5-1 - TRBJ1-4 -
TGTGCCAGCACCACCGGAGGATTGGGGGAAAAACTGTTTTTT CASTTGGLGEKLFF TRBV2 - TRBJ1-4 -
TGCGCCAGCCGACGGGGTATCGGGACAGGGTATGATGAGCAGTTCTTC CASRRGIGTGYDEQFF TRBV5-1 TRBD1 TRBJ2-1 -